This T cell receptor (beta chain) was retrieved from a study of cytomegalovirus exposure and HLA in healthy donors. With 60 Vbeta and 13 Jbeta primers, the PCR was carried out. Profiling relied on immunoSEQ multiplex PCR, and the TCRdb table lists in-frame clones only, not all of them. The table has 100,000 to 150,000 clones, around 83% seen once. V was cut by 6 bases and J by 0 bases, with 14 bases left in between. CDR1 is SNHLY and CDR2 is FYNNEI in the germline V gene. The CDR3 is 15 amino acids. The rearrangement uses TRBV2 and TRBJ1-1, with a weak D call TRBD1 (6 bases). Sequenced sample: PBMCs. The source is a man aged 50 or older in good health and CMV-seronegative. CDR3 amino acids: CASSNRARMNTEAFF. The CDR3 DNA is TGTGCCAGCAGCAACAGGGCGCGGATGAACACTGAAGCTTTCTTT.